This entry lists 17 T cell receptor beta chains sequenced from one sample in a study of T-cell memory formation after mild COVID-19. Via MiXCR, TCRdb re-called the 5' RACE reads, giving one row per CDR3 protein. The data contain fewer than 700,000 distinct CDR3 sequences, less than 25% of them seen just once; the ten biggest clones take up approximately 8%. Sequencing was performed on PBMCs or a T cell subset sorted from them (not recorded which). The origin of the receptors is an adult woman who had mild COVID-19 (a few samples of this study predate the infection). Cell type and time point are not known.

This clonotype was counted ten times or more. The V call is TRBV11-2, the J call TRBJ2-1; D is unresolved. The CDR3 runs 15 residues. CDR1 is SGHAT and CDR2 is FQNNGV in the germline V gene. The V and J ends lost 3 bases and 2 bases respectively, with 11 bases between them. The CDR3 nucleotides read TGTGCCAGCAGCTTTGATTCGATAACCTACAATGAGCAGTTCTTC. Translated: CASSFDSITYNEQFF.

This clonotype has just a few counts. CDR3 sequence: CASHRESEAFF. The CDR3 nucleotides read TGTGCCAGCCACAGGGAATCTGAAGCTTTCTTT. The V call is TRBV2, the J call TRBJ1-1; possible D gene TRBD1, 6 bases. The V and J ends lost 8 bases and 6 bases respectively, with 10 bases between them. Germline CDR1 reads SNHLY; CDR2 reads FYNNEI. The CDR3 has 11 residues.

This clonotype appeared a few times. The chain employs TRBV4-2 and TRBJ2-7, with 9 positions matching TRBD2. The CDR3 sequence is 15 residues long. The germline gives CDR1 LGHNA, CDR2 YNFKEQ. J was trimmed by 1 base and V by 4 bases; bases with no gene match: 5. Here the CDR3 reads CASSPGLAHSYEQYF. CDR3 coding DNA: TGTGCCAGCAGCCCTGGACTAGCGCATTCCTACGAGCAGTACTTC.

The CDR3 nucleotides are TGCGCCAGCAGCCAAGAGGAGGCTATCTCGGTAGGCGGGGAGCTGTTTTTT. It translates to CASSQEEAISVGGELFF. This rearrangement joins TRBV4-3 to TRBJ2-2; D is perhaps TRBD2 (5 bases). Germline V lookup: CDR1 LGHNA, CDR2 YSLEER. CDR3 length: 17 residues. With 0 bases removed from V and 7 bases from J, the gap between germline ends came to 18 bases.

This clonotype was recorded a few times. The V and J genes are TRBV7-2 and TRBJ2-2; 10 bases align to TRBD1. J was trimmed by 6 bases and V by 1 base; bases with no gene match: 5. The germline V gene encodes CDR1 SGHTA and CDR2 FQGNSA. This CDR3 contains 16 residues. The CDR3 spells CASSLEGTGAPGELFF. CDR3 sequence (DNA): TGTGCCAGCAGCTTAGAAGGGACAGGGGCCCCCGGGGAGCTGTTTTTT.

This clonotype was found a few times. This chain uses TRBV5-1 with TRBJ1-1, with 8 bases identical to TRBD1. After removal of 4 bases from V and 0 bases from J, the junction contained 5 bases not matched to a gene. This CDR3 has 15 residues. Germline CDR1 is SGHRS and CDR2 is YFSETQ. In DNA, the CDR3 is TGCGCCAGCAGCAAGGGACAGGCCTTGAACACTGAAGCTTTCTTT. It yields the protein CASSKGQALNTEAFF. The full variable domain, in which reference TRBV5-1 and TRBJ1-1 provide the parts outside the CDR3, is KAGVTQTPRYLIKTRGQQVTLSCSPISGHRSVSWYQQTPGQGLQFLFEYFSETQRNKGNFPGRFSGRQFSNSRSEMNVSTLELGDSALYLCASSKGQALNTEAFFGQGTRLTVV.

The chain uses TRBV24-1 and TRBJ2-3, with 8 bases aligning to TRBD1. Unmatched junction bases numbered 7, after V lost 11 bases and J lost 1 base. The CDR3 spans 14 residues. Looked up from germline, CDR1 is KGHDR and CDR2 is SFDVKD. CDR3 bases: TGTGCCATCCAGACAGGGGCGGGCACAGATACGCAGTATTTT. Its protein is CAIQTGAGTDTQYF.

This chain uses TRBV9 with TRBJ2-1; 10 bases fit TRBD1. Per germline, CDR1 SGDLS and CDR2 YYNGEE. The CDR3 is made up of 16 amino acids. Trimming cost V 0 bases and J 9 bases; bases outside gene matches: 9. The CDR3 coding sequence is TGTGCCAGCAGCGTAGACGGACAGGGGGGACAGGGTGAGCAGTTCTTC. Translated: CASSVDGQGGQGEQFF.

The rearrangement uses TRBV25-1 and TRBJ1-1; 7 nucleotides match TRBD1. The CDR3 sequence is 16 residues long. V trimming: 3 bases; J trimming: 3 bases; junction bases outside the gene matches: 10. Germline CDR1 is MGHDK and CDR2 is SYGVNS. The CDR3 is CASSDTAGGIDTEAFF. Here the CDR3 DNA reads TGTGCCAGCAGTGATACGGCAGGGGGGATCGACACTGAAGCTTTCTTT.

This chain uses TRBV27 with TRBJ2-7; TRBD2 might be the D (5 bases). This CDR3 has 15 amino acids. Trimming took off 0 bases at V and 2 bases at J, with 11 bases between the two ends. Germline V gene data show CDR1 as MNHEY and CDR2 as SMNVEV (reference sequence). CDR3 protein: CASSLSVDYTYEQYF. DNA for the CDR3: TGTGCCAGCAGTTTATCGGTTGACTATACCTACGAGCAGTACTTC.

The chain combines TRBV6-5 with TRBJ2-1; TRBD2 matches 10 bases. J lost 6 bases, V lost 8 bases, and 13 bases had no gene match. The germline V gene has CDR1 MNHEY and CDR2 SVGAGI. The CDR3 is made up of 16 amino acids. Here the CDR3 reads CASGSISGRALNEQFF. DNA for the CDR3: TGTGCCAGCGGATCGATAAGCGGGAGGGCCCTCAATGAGCAGTTCTTC.

This clonotype was seen many times. The chain employs TRBV4-3 and TRBJ2-1; 10 nucleotides line up with TRBD2. V gave up 0 bases and J gave up 7 bases; unmatched junction bases: 9. Germline-derived CDR1 and CDR2 are LGHNA and YSLEER. This CDR3 has 17 residues. The CDR3 coding sequence is TGCGCCAGCAGCCAAGATCCAGCGGGAGGGGGTCGAAATGAGCAGTTCTTC. Encoded protein: CASSQDPAGGGRNEQFF.

The chain combines TRBV25-1 with TRBJ2-7; D possibly corresponds to TRBD1 (6 bases). CDR1 is MGHDK, CDR2 SYGVNS, per germline. Trimming took off 1 base at V and 3 bases at J, with 10 bases between the two ends. The CDR3 totals 14 residues. The CDR3 spells CASSESKDSYEQYF. Written as DNA, the CDR3 is TGTGCCAGCAGTGAATCGAAGGACAGCTACGAGCAGTACTTC.

The chain recombines TRBV6-5 with TRBJ2-3, with 9 bases identical to TRBD1. CDR3 size: 15 residues. J gave up 4 bases and V 4 bases, and 6 bases lay outside the gene matches. Germline loops: CDR1 MNHEY, CDR2 SVGAGI. In DNA form, the CDR3 reads TGTGCCAGCAGTTTACAGGGGGCGGTGGCAGATACGCAGTATTTT. This encodes CASSLQGAVADTQYF.

The chain links TRBV7-1 to TRBJ2-1, with D possibly being TRBD1 (6 bases). TRBV7-1 is annotated as an ORF whose role is uncertain. Trimming took 3 bases from V and 15 from J, leaving 15 bases between them. The CDR3 has 12 amino acids. In DNA, the CDR3 is TGTGCCAGCAGCTCCTGGACAGACGCTGGGTTCTTC. Its translation: CASSSWTDAGFF.

V and J are TRBV29-1 and TRBJ1-1; 8 bases match TRBD1. CDR3 length: 13 amino acids. V shed 6 bases, J shed 4 bases, and the junction held 7 bases outside the gene matches. Germline CDR1 reads SQVTM; CDR2 reads ANQGSEA. The CDR3 loop reads CSVDRGQSTEAFF. The CDR3 region has the DNA TGCAGCGTCGACAGGGGACAGAGCACTGAAGCTTTCTTT.

The CDR3 bases are TGTGCCAGCAGCCCCGGTCCGGGTAGCTCTGGGGCCAACGTCCTGACTTTC. Translating gives CASSPGPGSSGANVLTF. The gene calls are TRBV7-6 and TRBJ2-6; the D is unclear. The V and J ends lost 5 bases and 0 bases respectively, with 14 bases between them. Germline CDR1 reads SGHVS; CDR2 reads FNYEAQ. This CDR3 comprises 17 residues. Supplemented by reference TRBV7-6 and TRBJ2-6, the full variable domain reads GAGVSQSPRYKVTKRGQDVALRCDPISGHVSLYWYRQALGQGPEFLTYFNYEAQQDKSGLPNDRFSAERPEGSISTLTIQRTEQRDSAMYRCASSPGPGSSGANVLTFGAGSRLTVL.